Shown below are 8 T cell receptor beta chains from a single sample sequenced in a study of regulatory T cells in long-lasting Graves disease (dated by TCRdb to about 2021). The sample's time point label, decoded: persistent/refractory GD, antithyroid drugs over 5 years with positive TRAb. For both TCR sequencing and RNA sequencing, RNA was extracted from PBMCs using TRIzol. The method behind the library was multiplex PCR. The instrument given in TCRdb is Illumina HiSeq 4000. TCR beta libraries were built with iRepertoire HTBI primers and Arm-PCR amplification of CDR3 regions. The public reads were reprocessed in TCRdb via fastp at Q25 and MiXCR, keeping in-frame beta chains. Each record represents a unique CDR3 protein, reported with the most common genes and DNA among its rows. The sample records a few hundred thousand distinct CDR3 sequences, 23% of which are singletons. The ten most abundant clones make up around 30% of the sample.

The sequencing used peripheral blood mononuclear cells (PBMCs), collected when the disease was refractory, from a patient treated with antithyroid drugs. These receptors came from a woman in her thirties or forties with Graves disease. Donor details come from another sample of the same person, matched by shared clones.

This clonotype was seen ten or more times. The V call is TRBV29-1, the J call TRBJ2-7; D is perhaps TRBD2 (6 bases). The CDR3 is 13 amino acids. The V and J ends lost 7 bases and 3 bases respectively, with 16 bases between them. Germline V lookup: CDR1 SQVTM, CDR2 ANQGSEA. The CDR3 nucleotides are TGCAGCGCCACTGGGCGAGCGGGCTACGAGCAGTACTTC. Translation: CSATGRAGYEQYF.

The chain employs TRBV12-3 or TRBV12-4 and TRBJ1-1; D not certain. CDR3 size: 13 residues. Trimming removed 2 bases at V and 7 bases at J, with 11 bases between. For the CDR3, the DNA is TGTGCCAGCAGTTTATCTACGCTGGGTGAAGCTTTCTTT. As protein: CASSLSTLGEAFF.

About this clonotype: It may be a read error: a sequence one base away is much more abundant. The V call is TRBV11-2, the J call TRBJ2-5; D call uncertain. V was clipped by 6 bases and J by 7 bases, with 9 bases between them. CDR3 length: 11 amino acids. CDR1 SGHAT and CDR2 FQNNGV come from the germline V gene. The DNA of the CDR3 is TGTGCCAGCAGACCAGGTGCGACCCAGTACTTC. It codes for CASRPGATQYF. Full variable domain (missing parts from reference TRBV11-2 and TRBJ2-5): EAGVAQSPRYKIIEKRQSVAFWCNPISGHATLYWYQQILGQGPKLLIQFQNNGVVDDSQLPKDRFSAERLKGVDSTLKIQPAKLEDSAVYLCASRPGATQYFGPGTRLLVL.

This clonotype was seen a handful of times. The CDR3 is CASSHSASGSTRTEAFF. CDR3 nucleotide sequence: TGTGCCAGCAGCCATTCTGCTTCCGGCTCCACTAGGACTGAAGCTTTCTTT. The rearrangement links TRBV3-1 to TRBJ1-1, with D unclear. The V end lost 3 bases, the J end lost 5 bases, and 22 bases lay between the germline ends. The CDR3 contains 17 residues. The germline gives CDR1 LGHDT, CDR2 YNNKEL (reference sequence).

In this sample, this clonotype turned up many times. The chain has TRBV2 and TRBJ1-3, with D unclear. Looked up from germline, CDR1 is SNHLY and CDR2 is FYNNEI. V was shortened by 6 bases and J by 0 bases, with 3 bases between the two germline ends. This CDR3 is built from 12 residues. The CDR3 nucleotides read TGTGCCAGCAGGAACTCTGGAAACACCATATATTTT. It translates to CASRNSGNTIYF.

On this clonotype: At one end, the junction sequence differs from germline, possibly due to a read error. J is TRBJ2-7 and V is TRBV28; 7 positions match TRBD1. The CDR3 is made up of 15 amino acids. Germline CDR1 MDHEN, CDR2 SYDVKM. The CDR3 here is CASSQNTGETYEQYF. For the CDR3, the DNA is TGCGCCAGCAGCCAAAATACAGGGGAAACCTACGAGCAGTACTTC.

This clonotype was counted at least ten times. The J gene is TRBJ2-6, the V gene TRBV28; 8 bases map to TRBD1. The trim removed 7 bases at V and 8 bases at J, leaving 7 bases unmatched. Germline V gene lookup returns CDR1 MDHEN and CDR2 SYDVKM. The CDR3 contains 14 residues. Here the CDR3 DNA reads TGTGCCAGCACACGGACAGGGAACACCAACGTCCTGACTTTC. Residues: CASTRTGNTNVLTF.

This clonotype was detected ten times or more. The V and J genes are TRBV6-5 and TRBJ2-5; no clear D. Germline V gives CDR1 MNHEY, CDR2 SVGAGI. The CDR3 is 14 residues long. Trimming shortened V by 4 bases and J by 2 bases, and 11 bases separated the two germline ends. CDR3 amino acids: CASSWNQIQETQYF. The CDR3 nucleotides are TGTGCCAGCAGTTGGAATCAGATACAAGAGACCCAGTACTTC.